Each of the 25 T cell receptor beta chains below was sequenced from the same sample in a study of blood T cells in healthy people across ages (dated by TCRdb to 2015 to 2017). The library was obtained by 5' RACE. TCRdb records Illumina HiSeq 2500 as the sequencer. The second PCR ran for roughly 7 to 12 cycles and used a J-beta primer mix along with a sample-barcoded 5' primer. TCRdb ran its own pipeline on the public reads, namely fastp trimming at Q25 and MiXCR clone calling, and kept in-frame beta chains. Each entry is one CDR3 protein sequence, shown with its most common DNA and genes. This sample comprises 870,000 or so distinct CDR3 sequences, 29% of them detected only once. Around a sixth of the sample rests with the top ten. The sequencing sample was made of blood. Receptors originate from a woman older than 75 in good health.

This clonotype came up many times. This chain uses TRBV9 with TRBJ2-3; 10 bases line up with TRBD2. Germline V CDR1 and CDR2: SGDLS, YYNGEE. The J segment lost 5 bases and the V segment lost 3 bases, leaving 6 bases of the junction unmatched. There are 15 residues in the CDR3. The CDR3 spells CASSALAGRRDTQYF. CDR3 bases: TGTGCCAGCAGCGCACTAGCGGGGAGGAGAGATACGCAGTATTTT.

This clonotype was seen at least ten times. The chain is built from TRBV10-3 and TRBJ2-7; tentative D call: TRBD2 (5 bases). Trimming pared 7 bases from V and 5 bases from J, leaving 12 bases between. The CDR3 is 12 amino acids. Looked up from germline, CDR1 is ENHRY and CDR2 is SYGVKD. The CDR3 reads CAINEGMNEQYF. CDR3 nucleotide sequence: TGTGCCATCAACGAGGGAATGAACGAGCAGTACTTC.

This clonotype was detected ten times or more. The chain combines TRBV2 with TRBJ2-5, with 9 positions matching TRBD1. Per the germline V gene, CDR1 is SNHLY and CDR2 is FYNNEI. This CDR3 spans 13 amino acids. The V gene end was trimmed by 7 bases and the J gene end by 4 bases; junction bases not matched to a gene: 4. CDR3 region: CASKTGGGETQYF. CDR3 in DNA: TGTGCCAGCAAGACAGGGGGGGGAGAGACCCAGTACTTC.

The V and J genes are TRBV11-2 and TRBJ1-1; 8 nucleotides agree with TRBD1. The V gene end was trimmed by 3 bases and the J gene end by 4 bases; junction bases not matched to a gene: 4. Germline values: CDR1 SGHAT, CDR2 FQNNGV. The length of the CDR3 is 14 residues. CDR3 amino acids: CASSFYRGSTEAFF. CDR3 coding DNA: TGTGCCAGCAGCTTTTACAGGGGGAGCACTGAAGCTTTCTTT.

Only a few counts were recorded for this clonotype. A read error may explain this, as a much larger clone is one base away. The chain is built from TRBV7-2 and TRBJ2-3; possibly TRBD2 for D (5 bases). CDR1 is SGHTA and CDR2 is FQGNSA in the germline V gene. The CDR3 spans 16 residues. The CDR3 loop is CASSLGRRTFTDAQYF. The CDR3 DNA reads as TGTGCCAGCAGCTTAGGGCGGCGGACTTTCACAGATGCGCAGTATTTT. The whole variable domain, remainder taken from reference TRBV7-2 and TRBJ2-3, is GAGVSQSPSNKVTEKGKDVELRCDPISGHTALYWYRQSLGQGLEFLIYFQGNSAPDKSGLPSDRFSAERTGGSVSTLTIQRTQQEDSAVYLCASSLGRRTFTDAQYFGPGTRLTVL.

This clonotype was found once. The chain has TRBV2 and TRBJ2-1; D is unclear. CDR3 size: 12 residues. V was clipped by 6 bases and J by 4 bases, with 7 bases between them. Germline-derived CDR1 and CDR2 are SNHLY and FYNNEI. The CDR3 coding sequence is TGTGCCAGCAGAAACTTGTACAATGAGCAGTTCTTC. Protein sequence: CASRNLYNEQFF.

The V call is TRBV7-2, the J call TRBJ2-1; TRBD1 matches 9 bases. V was clipped by 0 bases and J by 9 bases; unmatched bases: 12. CDR1 and CDR2 (germline): SGHTA, FQGNSA. CDR3 length: 17 residues. For the CDR3, the DNA is TGTGCCAGCAGCTTAGCGCTGGGGACAGGGAAAGGTGGTGAGCAGTTCTTC. Translated, it gives CASSLALGTGKGGEQFF.

This clonotype was found once. V gene TRBV12-3 or TRBV12-4 combines with J gene TRBJ2-5; tentatively, D is TRBD1 (6 bases). Trimming cost V 4 bases and J 4 bases, with 22 bases left between them. This CDR3 is 17 amino acids long. CDR3 DNA: TGTGCCAGCAGTTCCTATTCTATTGGACAGCAAATAGAGACCCAGTACTTC. This gives the protein CASSSYSIGQQIETQYF.

This clonotype was recorded many times. A read error may be the cause here, since a much bigger clone is one base away. The chain joins TRBV7-2 to TRBJ2-1; a weak D match, TRBD1 (5 bases). The J call could be wrong; TRBJ2-7 is a better fit for the DNA end. The CDR3 runs 15 residues. The germline CDR1 and CDR2 sequences are SGHTA and FQGNSA. In DNA, the CDR3 is TGTGCCAGCAGCTTCGACAGCAGCTCCTACAATGAGCAGTACTTC. Amino acids: CASSFDSSSYNEQYF.

This clonotype was observed a few times. Relative to the germline gene, one junction end is altered; a read error may explain this. In nucleotides, the CDR3 is TGTGCTAGCAGCTTAAAACCCTCTGGCCCCTATAATTCACCCCTCCACTTT. Translated, it gives CASSLKPSGPYNSPLHF. The rearrangement links TRBV7-7 to TRBJ1-6; D is unresolved. Germline lookup yields CDR1 SSHAT and CDR2 FNYEAQ (reference sequence). There are 17 residues in the CDR3.

Comments on this clonotype: It may be a read error: a sequence one base away is much more abundant. The rearrangement uses TRBV6-2 or TRBV6-3 and TRBJ2-5, with TRBD1 identical over 7 bases. Germline CDR1 reads MNHEY; CDR2 reads SVGEGT. The CDR3 spans 13 residues. CDR3 region: CASNRDSQETRYF. The CDR3 DNA reads TGTGCCTCCAACCGGGACAGCCAAGAGACCCGGTACTTC.

The table lists this clonotype with many counts. This sequence joins TRBV24-1 and TRBJ2-1, with TRBD2 matching 7 bases. V lost 2 bases, J lost 8 bases, and 5 bases stayed unmatched. The CDR3 is 14 residues long. CDR1 is KGHDR, CDR2 SFDVKD, per germline. CDR3 in amino acids: CATSDSRLAHEQFF. The DNA of the CDR3 is TGTGCCACCAGTGATTCTAGACTAGCCCATGAGCAGTTCTTC.

V and J are TRBV29-1 and TRBJ1-2, with D unresolved. Germline V gene sequence: CDR1 SQVTM, CDR2 ANQGSEA. CDR3 length: 15 amino acids. The CDR3 DNA reads TGCAGTATCGCCTGGGAGAAACTAGCTAACTATGGCTACACCTTC. It translates to CSIAWEKLANYGYTF.

The V gene is TRBV7-2, the J gene TRBJ2-1, with D perhaps assigned TRBD1 or TRBD2 (5 bases each). The length of the CDR3 is 14 residues. The germline V and J ends were trimmed by 2 bases and 13 bases, with 18 bases remaining between them. Germline values: CDR1 SGHTA, CDR2 FQGNSA. Written as DNA, the CDR3 is TGTGCCAGCAGCTTATCGCAGGGACGTGAGACCCAGTTCTTC. It codes for CASSLSQGRETQFF.

The count of this clonotype is one. A clone one base away is much larger, so this may be a read error. The chain joins TRBV6-5 to TRBJ2-3, with TRBD2 identical over 8 bases. Looked up from germline, CDR1 is MNHEY and CDR2 is SVGAGI. CDR3 length: 14 residues. The junction had 5 bases not matched to a gene; V was cut back by 4 bases and J by 5 bases. This CDR3 reads CASSCSGGLDTQYF. The DNA of the CDR3 is TGTGCCAGCAGTTGCTCGGGGGGGCTAGATACGCAGTATTTT.

The count of this clonotype is one. Since a much larger clone is just one base distant, this may be a read error. The gene calls are TRBV28 and TRBJ2-3; 9 nucleotides align to TRBD2. Per germline, CDR1 MDHEN and CDR2 SYDVKM. This CDR3 comprises 15 residues. Here the CDR3 reads CASSFLAGSSDTRYF. CDR3 coding DNA: TGTGCCAGCAGTTTCCTAGCGGGGTCCTCAGATACGCGGTATTTT.

Only one count was recorded for this clonotype. A much bigger clone sits one base away, suggesting this may be a read error. The CDR3 sequence: CAGTRLKQGQGNEQFF. The DNA for the CDR3 is TGCGCCGGCACCCGATTAAAACAGGGGCAGGGGAATGAGCAGTTCTTC. The V and J genes are TRBV5-1 and TRBJ2-1; 7 positions match TRBD1. Trimming cost V 10 bases and J 7 bases; bases outside gene matches: 20. Germline-derived CDR1 and CDR2 are SGHRS and YFSETQ. The CDR3 sequence is 16 residues long.

The sample holds a few counts of this clonotype. A much larger clone lies a single base off, so this may be a read error. The V and J genes are TRBV28 and TRBJ2-5; unclear D gene. CDR1 is MDHEN and CDR2 is SYDVKM in the germline V gene. The CDR3 runs 13 residues. V was trimmed by 5 bases and J by 9 bases, leaving 16 bases between them. The CDR3 DNA reads TGTGCCAGCAGTAACCCCCCCCGAACGGCCCAGTACTTC. Its translation: CASSNPPRTAQYF.

A few counts support this clonotype. This may arise from a read error, as a much more abundant clone is one base away. The rearrangement uses TRBV12-3 or TRBV12-4 and TRBJ2-3; D not resolved. The CDR3 loop spans 11 amino acids. CDR3 region: CASQTADAQYF. CDR3 DNA sequence: TGTGCCAGCCAGACCGCAGATGCGCAGTATTTT.

This clonotype turned up a few times. The rearrangement links TRBV21-1 to TRBJ1-5; TRBD1 is the table's D call, not checked against the DNA. TRBV21-1 is described as a pseudogene. CDR3 length: 16 residues. CDR3 sequence (DNA): TGTGCCAGCAGAGCCAGGTATAGGACAGGGAATCAGCCCCAGCATTTT. This translates into CASRARYRTGNQPQHF.

Only a few counts were recorded for this clonotype. This chain uses TRBV7-2 with TRBJ2-5; D gene ambiguous. The CDR3 is 12 amino acids. Germline assignment: CDR1 SGHTA and CDR2 FQGNSA. Trimming cost V 2 bases and J 11 bases, with 12 bases left between them. The CDR3 nucleotides read TGTGCCAGCAGCTTAAACTCAGGACCTCAGTACTTC. This translates into CASSLNSGPQYF.

The sample holds many counts of this clonotype. The J gene is TRBJ1-6, the V gene TRBV20-1; D unclear. CDR3 length: 16 residues. Looked up from germline, CDR1 is DFQATT and CDR2 is SNEGSKA (reference sequence). Trimming took off 3 bases at V and 7 bases at J, with 19 bases between the two ends. The CDR3 reads CSARSLAGLGNSPLHF. The CDR3 bases are TGCAGTGCTAGGAGTTTGGCTGGATTGGGGAATTCACCCCTCCACTTT.

The sample holds many counts of this clonotype. The V and J genes are TRBV2 and TRBJ1-2; D is uncertain. Germline CDR1 reads SNHLY; CDR2 reads FYNNEI. This CDR3 comprises 12 residues. V was cut by 9 bases and J by 7 bases, with 15 bases left in between. The CDR3: CASPGSSSGYTF. DNA of the CDR3: TGTGCCAGTCCGGGATCCAGTTCTGGCTACACCTTC.

In this sample, this clonotype turned up many times. J is TRBJ2-7 and V is TRBV6-4, with unresolved D. The CDR3 consists of 14 residues. V gave up 7 bases and J gave up 0 bases, with 13 bases separating them. Germline V gives CDR1 MRHNA, CDR2 SNTAGT. CDR3 region: CASISIHYSYEQYF. Written as DNA, the CDR3 is TGTGCCAGCATAAGTATCCACTACTCCTACGAGCAGTACTTC.

This clonotype came up many times. The chain employs TRBV7-2 and TRBJ2-1, with TRBD1 identical over 9 bases. The CDR3 consists of 16 residues. Germline values: CDR1 SGHTA, CDR2 FQGNSA. V lost 5 bases to trimming and J lost 4 bases; unmatched junction nucleotides: 9. The CDR3 reads CASSVDGTGIYNEQFF. The CDR3 DNA is TGTGCCAGCAGCGTAGATGGGACAGGGATTTACAATGAGCAGTTCTTC.